Each of the 4 T cell receptor beta chains below was sequenced from the same sample in a study of T cell responses to AZD1222 COVID-19 vaccine. Profiled with immunoSEQ multiplex PCR; TCRdb holds only in-frame clones, not every one. This sample has 110,000 to 150,000 clones, with roughly 91% found just once. The starting material was peripheral blood, obtained on day 0 of AZD1222 vaccination. All receptors derive from an adult in good health.

The chain couples TRBV3-1 (or the pseudogene TRBV3-2) to TRBJ2-5; the D gene is possibly TRBD1 (6 bases). Trimming shortened V by 4 bases and J by 4 bases, and 16 bases separated the two germline ends. Per the germline V gene, CDR1 is LGHDT and CDR2 is YNNKEL (reference sequence). The CDR3 is made up of 15 amino acids. The CDR3 nucleotides read TGTGCCAGCAGCCTATCTACAGTGGGGGCAGAGACCCAGTACTTC. Residues: CASSLSTVGAETQYF.

The genes are TRBV19 and TRBJ1-2, with D unresolved. V shed 0 bases and J shed 6 bases, with 20 bases lying between them. The CDR3 length is 17 residues. Per the germline V gene, CDR1 is LNHDA and CDR2 is SQIVND (reference sequence). This CDR3 reads CASSIDFISWPGDGYTF. The CDR3 DNA reads TGTGCCAGTAGTATAGATTTTATTTCCTGGCCCGGCGATGGCTACACCTTC.

The chain couples TRBV4-1 to TRBJ1-2; TRBD1 is a possible D gene (6 bases). Germline CDR1 MGHRA, CDR2 YSYEKL. V was cut by 3 bases and J by 0 bases, with 14 bases left in between. The CDR3 has 16 amino acids. The CDR3 DNA sequence: TGCGCCAGCAGCCAGTCTGTGGGGGCCTCTAACTATGGCTACACCTTC. This encodes CASSQSVGASNYGYTF.

The chain has TRBV5-4 and TRBJ1-2; D is uncertain. V was cut by 0 bases and J by 6 bases, with 12 bases left in between. Germline CDR1 reads SGHNT; CDR2 reads YYREEE (reference sequence). The CDR3 spans 14 residues. For the CDR3, the DNA is TGTGCCAGCAGCTTGGAGGTTCTGGGGAATGGCTACACCTTC. It codes for CASSLEVLGNGYTF.